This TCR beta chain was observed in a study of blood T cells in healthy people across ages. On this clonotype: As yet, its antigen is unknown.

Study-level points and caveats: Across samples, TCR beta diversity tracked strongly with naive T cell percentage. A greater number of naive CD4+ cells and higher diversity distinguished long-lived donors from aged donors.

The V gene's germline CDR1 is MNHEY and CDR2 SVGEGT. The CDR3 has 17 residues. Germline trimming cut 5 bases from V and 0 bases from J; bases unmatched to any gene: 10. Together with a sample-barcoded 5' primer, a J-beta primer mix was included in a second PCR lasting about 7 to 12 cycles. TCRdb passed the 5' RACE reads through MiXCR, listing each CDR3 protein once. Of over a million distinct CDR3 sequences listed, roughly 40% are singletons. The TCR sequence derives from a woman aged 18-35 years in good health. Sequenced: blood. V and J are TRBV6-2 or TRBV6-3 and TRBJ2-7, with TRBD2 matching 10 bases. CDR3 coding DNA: TGTGCCAGCAGTACGGCTAGCGGGGGAACCCTCTCCTACGAGCAGTACTTC. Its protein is CASSTASGGTLSYEQYF.